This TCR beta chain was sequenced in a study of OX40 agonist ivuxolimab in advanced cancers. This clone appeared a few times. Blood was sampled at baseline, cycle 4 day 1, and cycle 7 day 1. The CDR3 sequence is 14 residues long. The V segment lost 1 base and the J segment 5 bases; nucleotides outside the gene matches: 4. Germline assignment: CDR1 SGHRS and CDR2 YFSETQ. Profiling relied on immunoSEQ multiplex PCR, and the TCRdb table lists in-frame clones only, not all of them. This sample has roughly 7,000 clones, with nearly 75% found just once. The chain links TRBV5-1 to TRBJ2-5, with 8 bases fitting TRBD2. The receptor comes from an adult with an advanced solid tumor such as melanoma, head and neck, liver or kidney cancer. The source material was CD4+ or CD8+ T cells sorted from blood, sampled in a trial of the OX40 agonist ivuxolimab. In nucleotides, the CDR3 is TGCGCCAGCAGCTTGATCGGCGGGGGGGAGACCCAGTACTTC. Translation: CASSLIGGGETQYF. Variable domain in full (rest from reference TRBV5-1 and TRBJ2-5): KAGVTQTPRYLIKTRGQQVTLSCSPISGHRSVSWYQQTPGQGLQFLFEYFSETQRNKGNFPGRFSGRQFSNSRSEMNVSTLELGDSALYLCASSLIGGGETQYFGPGTRLLVL.